This T cell receptor beta chain appears in the sequencing data of a study of identical twins. Study results and limitations: Because invariant MAIT and iNKT cells could be present, zero-insertion analyses could be partly confounded. Cord blood beta clonotypes that were abundant carried fewer insertions, and memory repertoires showed no such trend.

Using its own MiXCR run on the 5' RACE reads, TCRdb lists one record per CDR3 protein. This sample has approximately 1.8 million distinct CDR3 sequences; roughly a third occur once, and the top ten carry about 0.25%. This clonotype has more than one count but fewer than ten. Antigen specificity is unknown. V lost 3 bases and J 1 base, leaving 15 bases between the germline ends. The CDR3 extends over 16 amino acids. Per germline, CDR1 ENHRY and CDR2 SYGVKD. This sequence joins TRBV10-3 and TRBJ1-2, with a tentative D call TRBD1 (5 bases). This receptor was taken from a newborn girl in good health. Input material: cord blood. The CDR3 DNA reads TGTGCCATCAGTGAAATCCGGGACGGATTTAACTATGGCTACACCTTC. This translates into CAISEIRDGFNYGYTF.